A selection of T cell receptor beta chains follows, all from one sample in a study of blood T cell repertoires in COVID-19. Some clones are missing from TCRdb's copy, which holds only in-frame ones; the method was immunoSEQ multiplex PCR. The data show 150,000 to 200,000 clones, approximately 90% seen once. Sequencing used peripheral blood. The source of these receptors is a man aged 50-59 years who had recovered from COVID-19. CDR3s leave out the opening cysteine and the closing phenylalanine or tryptophan. Fields, in order: clone size, J gene, V gene, CDR3 protein. Clone size is stated in some rows and not others, as once, few, many or a class when expanded.

>NA|TRBJ2-7|TRBV2
ASSEILTGGNFYEQY
>once|TRBJ2-3|TRBV27
ASSLNGGGPDTQY
>NA|TRBJ1-1|TRBV6-5
ASSYPTANTEAF
>once|TRBJ1-5|TRBV18
ASSPSVGNQPQH
>NA|TRBJ2-3|TRBV9
ASSVEEGRDTQY
>NA|TRBJ1-2|TRBV2
ASSEVMGARGDT
>NA|TRBJ2-3|TRBV30
AWSAGTNTDTQY
>NA|TRBJ1-2|TRBV3-1/TRBV3-2
ASSYDRVYNYGYT
>NA|TRBJ2-3|TRBV28
ASSPSGPGATQY
>once|TRBJ1-1|TRBV2
ASRGGGNTEAF
>few|TRBJ2-1|TRBV29-1
SVDTTSGRSYNEQF
>NA|TRBJ2-3|TRBV2
ALDGSGGAADTQY
>NA|TRBJ1-1|TRBV25-1
ASSDRVNTEAF
>NA|TRBJ2-1|TRBV7-3
ASSSLGGQTNEQF
>NA|TRBJ2-7|TRBV27
ASRYGTSGRYEQY
>NA|TRBJ2-5|TRBV11-2
ASSLPGQGGGTQY
>NA|TRBJ1-5|TRBV7-9
ASSLGGQPQH
>NA|TRBJ2-1|TRBV6-2/TRBV6-3
ASSTGVGGNEQF
>NA|TRBJ2-7|TRBV18
ASSPGSQAGEQY
>NA|TRBJ2-2|TRBV6-5
ASSYSTGFYTGELF
>NA|TRBJ1-1|TRBV5-1
ASSLGQGEAF
>NA|TRBJ2-5|TRBV5-6
ASSFGGRQETQY
>few|TRBJ2-1|TRBV6-1
ASSERIIAATSSYNEQF
>few|TRBJ1-5|TRBV6-5
ASSYRRGNQPQH
>few|TRBJ2-7|TRBV2
ASSVQGTYEQY
>NA|TRBJ2-7|TRBV7-2
ASSLGLAGGKGGYEQY
>NA|TRBJ1-4|TRBV5-1
ASSPGTGPATNEKLF
>NA|TRBJ2-1|TRBV6-5
ASKGRGVSYNEQF
>NA|TRBJ1-1|TRBV5-4
ASSSLGGIVGTEAF
>few|TRBJ1-2|TRBV4-3
ASSQANGGYT
>NA|TRBJ1-3|TRBV10-3
AISQGLSGNTIY
>NA|TRBJ2-5|TRBV5-6
ASRVGTVQETQY
>few|TRBJ2-6|TRBV12-5
ASAPFRTGLSPSGANVLT
>NA|TRBJ2-6|TRBV19
ASSPSLRASGANVLT
>NA|TRBJ2-2|TRBV10-1
ASSESTVARTGELF
>NA|TRBJ2-2|TRBV5-1
ASTSGGALTGELF
>NA|TRBJ2-7|TRBV6-5
ASSLAPGTNSYEQY
>NA|TRBJ2-1|TRBV6-1
ASSDNGGAVGRF
>NA|TRBJ1-3|TRBV27
ASSTTGPGNTIY